The 14 T cell receptor beta chains presented below share a single source sample, sequenced in a study of glioma-infiltrating T cells. Using RNA template, CDR3s of TCR alpha and beta were amplified with iRepertoire arm-PCR. MiXCR, run by TCRdb on the multiplex PCR reads, gives a single entry per CDR3 protein. The table shows about 210,000 distinct CDR3 sequences, with 25% to 35% occurring only once. The sequenced material came from glioma tissue, nonneoplastic brain tissue, or PBMCs (not recorded which). These receptors all stem from a human donor with low-grade glioma or glioblastoma, undergoing nonglioma brain surgery, or in good health (not recorded which).

The V gene is TRBV19, the J gene TRBJ2-5; D is uncertain. The CDR3 is made up of 14 amino acids. Germline V gives CDR1 LNHDA, CDR2 SQIVND (reference sequence). V lost 3 bases and J 1 base, leaving 9 bases between the germline ends. The CDR3 nucleotides are TGTGCCAGTAGTATGGGTCGGAGCCAAGAGACCCAGTACTTC. This gives the protein CASSMGRSQETQYF.

The sample holds many counts of this clonotype. The chain employs TRBV12-5 and TRBJ1-1; weak D call: TRBD1 (6 bases). Between the trimmed V and J ends, which lost 2 bases and 3 bases, there was a span of 10 bases. The CDR3 contains 14 residues. CDR1 LGHNT and CDR2 FRNRAP come from the germline V gene. CDR3 DNA: TGTGCTAGTGGTTTGCAATACAGGGACACTGAAGCTTTCTTT. Its translation is CASGLQYRDTEAFF. The full variable domain, in which reference TRBV12-5 and TRBJ1-1 provide the parts outside the CDR3, is DARVTQTPRHKVTEMGQEVTMRCQPILGHNTVFWYRQTMMQGLELLAYFRNRAPLDDSGMPKDRFSAEMPDATLATLKIQPSEPRDSAVYFCASGLQYRDTEAFFGQGTRLTVV.

The table lists this clonotype with many counts. The V gene is TRBV15, the J gene TRBJ1-5, with a weak D call TRBD1 (5 bases). The CDR3 spans 15 residues. Germline values: CDR1 LNHNV, CDR2 YYDKDF (reference sequence). V lost 1 base to trimming and J lost 6 bases, with 13 bases between them. CDR3 DNA: TGTGCCACCAGCAGAGCGGGGGAAATTGTTCAGCCCCAGCATTTT. Its protein product is CATSRAGEIVQPQHF.

This clonotype showed up many times. V and J are TRBV20-1 and TRBJ1-1; possible D gene TRBD1, 5 bases. The CDR3 sequence is 12 residues long. Germline lookup yields CDR1 DFQATT and CDR2 SNEGSKA (reference sequence). The CDR3 DNA reads TGCGCTAGTCGTCAGGGTCGGACTGAAGCTTTCTTT. It translates to CASRQGRTEAFF.

This clonotype appeared many times. The V gene is TRBV28, the J gene TRBJ2-3; D is perhaps TRBD1 or TRBD2 (7 bases each). The CDR3 is made up of 16 amino acids. V was pared by 1 base and J by 6 bases, with 17 bases between. The V gene's germline CDR1 is MDHEN and CDR2 SYDVKM. DNA for the CDR3: TGTGCCAGCAGTTTATACACAGGGGAGGGACGGGATACGCAGTATTTT. This sequence encodes CASSLYTGEGRDTQYF.

This clonotype was found many times. A junction end diverges from the germline sequence, so it may reflect a read error. This chain connects TRBV12-3 or TRBV12-4 to TRBJ1-5; D unclear. The CDR3 runs to 15 residues. DNA for the CDR3: TGTGCCAGCAGTCTAGCCGGGTTGCAAGATCAGCCCCAGCATTTT. Encoded protein: CASSLAGLQDQPQHF.

At least ten counts were recorded for this clonotype. The CDR3 DNA reads as TGTGCCAGCAGCTTGATAGGCACAGATACGCAGTATTTT. It codes for CASSLIGTDTQYF. V usage is TRBV7-2 and J usage is TRBJ2-3; no reliable D call. The germline V gene has CDR1 SGHTA and CDR2 FQGNSA. The V end was cut by 3 bases, the J end by 1 base, with 5 bases between. The CDR3 has 13 amino acids.

As for this clonotype: One end of the junction varies from germline; a read error may be responsible. The gene calls are TRBV27 and TRBJ2-2; D is perhaps TRBD1 (6 bases). The CDR3 is 17 residues long. In germline, CDR1 is MNHEY, CDR2 SMNVEV (reference sequence). This chain's CDR3 is CAISSTSWTEGNGELFF. The DNA for the CDR3 is TGTGCCATCAGTTCAACGTCCTGGACAGAGGGAAACGGGGAGCTGTTTTTT.

The chain couples TRBV10-2 to TRBJ2-6; D is perhaps TRBD2 (7 bases). Germline V CDR1 and CDR2: WSHSY, SAAADI. The CDR3 has 19 residues. V lost 8 bases to trimming and J lost 0 bases, with 23 bases between them. CDR3 bases: TGCGCCAGCCGGCGGGTCGGGGGGCGTTCTCCCTCTGGGGCCAACGTCCTGACTTTC. This translates into CASRRVGGRSPSGANVLTF.

This clonotype turned up a few times. The V and J genes are TRBV12-3 or TRBV12-4 and TRBJ1-4, with 8 bases aligning to TRBD1. V dropped 2 bases and J dropped 10; count of bases not matched to a gene: 6. This CDR3 is 14 amino acids long. CDR3 residues: CASSLRRGQGKLFF. DNA for the CDR3: TGTGCCAGCAGTTTACGCAGGGGGCAGGGAAAACTGTTTTTT.

Notes on this clonotype: Given a much more abundant clone one base away, this may be a read error. The chain links TRBV20-1 to TRBJ2-7; maybe TRBD2 (6 bases). Germline assignment: CDR1 DFQATT and CDR2 SNEGSKA (reference sequence). This CDR3 spans 11 amino acids. For the CDR3, the DNA is TGCATTGCTAGCGACTACTACGAGCAGTACTTC. Protein: CIASDYYEQYF.

This clonotype was seen ten or more times. This chain links TRBV12-3 or TRBV12-4 with TRBJ1-1, with D maybe TRBD1 (5 bases). V shed 8 bases and J shed 3 bases, with 7 bases lying between them. The CDR3 sequence is 11 residues long. The CDR3 is CASAGYTEAFF. The CDR3 bases are TGTGCCAGCGCAGGGTACACTGAAGCTTTCTTT.

In this sample, this clonotype turned up many times. V usage is TRBV28 and J usage is TRBJ2-2, with D uncertain. The CDR3 loop spans 17 amino acids. CDR1 and CDR2 from the germline V gene are MDHEN and SYDVKM. V gave up 2 bases and J gave up 0 bases, with 13 bases separating them. The CDR3 loop reads CASSLDGLTTNTGELFF. The CDR3 DNA follows: TGTGCCAGCAGTTTAGACGGCCTTACTACGAACACCGGGGAGCTGTTTTTT. Full variable domain (outside the CDR3, taken from reference TRBV28 and TRBJ2-2): DVKVTQSSRYLVKRTGEKVFLECVQDMDHENMFWYRQDPGLGLRLIYFSYDVKMKEKGDIPEGYSVSREKKERFSLILESASTNQTSMYLCASSLDGLTTNTGELFFGEGSRLTVL.

This clonotype appeared many times. The chain couples TRBV7-2 to TRBJ1-2, with 12 bases matching TRBD1. Unmatched junction bases numbered 4, after V lost 5 bases and J lost 0 bases. The germline gives CDR1 SGHTA, CDR2 FQGNSA. This CDR3 has 16 amino acids. The CDR3 loop reads CASSIGTGGPNYGYTF. Here the CDR3 DNA reads TGTGCCAGCAGCATTGGGACAGGGGGCCCTAACTATGGCTACACCTTC. The variable domain in full, with the rest retrieved from reference TRBV7-2 and TRBJ1-2, is GAGVSQSPSNKVTEKGKDVELRCDPISGHTALYWYRQSLGQGLEFLIYFQGNSAPDKSGLPSDRFSAERTGGSVSTLTIQRTQQEDSAVYLCASSIGTGGPNYGYTFGSGTRLTVV.